The rows below give T cell receptor beta chains drawn from one sample of a study of T cell changes during pregnancy in multiple sclerosis. The protocol was immunoSEQ multiplex PCR, while the TCRdb copy is restricted to in-frame clones and leaves out a portion. This table holds fewer than 50,000 clones, around 90% found once. This sample comprised peripheral blood, obtained in the second trimester of pregnancy. Receptors were obtained from a female donor in good health, enrolled as a control in a pregnancy study. Each CDR3 is given with its conserved first and last residue. Each record gives: J gene, V gene, D gene, clone size, CDR3 DNA, CDR3 protein. D genes are given only for firm matches. Clone size is shown for a subset of rows, as once, few, many or a class of expanded clone.

TRBJ1-1	TRBV18	TRBD1	NA	TGTGCCAGCTCAAAAAGGGACAGGGGTATGAACACTGAAGCTTTCTTT	CASSKRDRGMNTEAFF
TRBJ2-7	TRBV7-2	NA	NA	TGTGCCAGCAGCTCCCTTTCCTACGAGCAGTACTTC	CASSSLSYEQYF
TRBJ2-1	TRBV20-1	TRBD1	NA	TGCAGTGCCCCCAAGGACAGGGGATCGGTCTTC	CSAPKDRGSVF
TRBJ2-5	TRBV7-2	TRBD2	NA	TGTGCCAGCAGCACCAGACTAGCGGGAGCGGAGACCCAGTACTTC	CASSTRLAGAETQYF
TRBJ2-7	TRBV5-1	TRBD1	NA	TGCGCCAGCAGCTTGGCACGGACAGGGGGCTCCTACGAGCAGTACTTC	CASSLARTGGSYEQYF
TRBJ1-5	TRBV19	NA	NA	TGTGCCAGTAGTACGGGCAATCAGCCCCAGCATTTT	CASSTGNQPQHF
TRBJ2-1	TRBV10-3	NA	NA	TGTGCCATCAAGGGGCTGGGGGCTTCCGCGGATGAGCAGTTCTTC	CAIKGLGASADEQFF
TRBJ2-3	TRBV19	NA	NA	TGTGCCAGTAGTATGGTTACTACAATCACAGATACGCAGTATTTT	CASSMVTTITDTQYF
TRBJ1-5	TRBV16	TRBD1	NA	TGTGCCAGCAGCCAATCCCCGGGACAGGGGGGAAGGGGAAGGCAGCCCCAGCATTTT	CASSQSPGQGGRGRQPQHF
TRBJ1-2	TRBV27	TRBD1	NA	TGTGCCACCGCAGGACAGGGAGATGGCGGCTACACCTTC	CATAGQGDGGYTF
TRBJ1-5	TRBV4-2	NA	NA	TGTGCCAGCAGCCAAGAGTCCGGGGATGGAAGCAATCAGCCCCAGCATTTT	CASSQESGDGSNQPQHF
TRBJ2-1	TRBV4-1	TRBD2	NA	TGCGCCAGCAGCCAACCGGGGACTAGCGGGAGGAATGAGCAGTTCTTC	CASSQPGTSGRNEQFF
TRBJ1-2	TRBV30	TRBD1	NA	TGTGCCTGGAGCGAGGACAGGGGGAAGGGCTACACCTTC	CAWSEDRGKGYTF
TRBJ1-3	TRBV5-6	NA	NA	TGTGCCAGCAGTGGGGGGGACAGAAACACCATATATTTT	CASSGGDRNTIYF
TRBJ2-2	TRBV4-2	NA	NA	TGTGCCAGCAGCCGCTTCAGGCAACTAGACGCGAACACCGGGGAGCTGTTTTTT	CASSRFRQLDANTGELFF
TRBJ1-1	TRBV6-5	NA	NA	TGTGCCACCCTGGGGGACTTAGGTGGCACTGAAGCTTTCTTT	CATLGDLGGTEAFF
TRBJ1-6	TRBV10-3	NA	few	TGTGCCACTCATGAAGGCGGGGCCTATAATTCACCCCTCCACTTT	CATHEGGAYNSPLHF
TRBJ2-1	TRBV5-1	NA	NA	TGCGCCAGCAGCCCCGCCGGGGGGCCGTCCTCCTACAATGAGCAGTTCTTC	CASSPAGGPSSYNEQFF
TRBJ1-4	TRBV27	NA	NA	TGTGCCAGCAGTTTCCAAGAAAAACTGTTTTTT	CASSFQEKLFF
TRBJ2-1	TRBV11-3	TRBD2	NA	TGTGCCAGCAGCTTCGGGGAGGGTGCTAGCTCCTACAATGAGCAGTTCTTC	CASSFGEGASSYNEQFF
TRBJ1-4	TRBV18	NA	NA	TGTGCCAGCTCACCACCGTCAGGGGAGGAAAAACTGTTTTTT	CASSPPSGEEKLFF
TRBJ2-4	TRBV19	TRBD1	NA	TGTGCCAGTAGTAAGACAGGGACCTTAGCCAAAAACATTCAGTACTTC	CASSKTGTLAKNIQYF
TRBJ2-5	TRBV11-3	TRBD2	NA	TGTGCCAGCAGCTTAGGGGGTCTAGCGGGGGCCCAAGAGACCCAGTACTTC	CASSLGGLAGAQETQYF
TRBJ1-2	TRBV2	NA	NA	TGTGCCAGCAGTGAACCCCAGCGGCAAGGGCATGGCTACACCTTC	CASSEPQRQGHGYTF